The 26 T cell receptor beta chains in this list originate from one sample, sequenced in a study of shared clonotypes between healthy human individuals. Libraries were prepared by immunoSEQ multiplex PCR; TCRdb keeps only in-frame clonotypes and omits some of them. The table has 2 million to 2.5 million clones, 85% to 95% seen once. Sequencing was performed on naive CD4+ T cells from PBMCs. The subset was: CD45RA+ positively selected. The receptors stem from a man aged 18 to 29 in good health. Some clones in this sample may be carry-over from other donors' samples.

The chain employs TRBV5-6 and TRBJ2-3, with 8 bases that match TRBD1. After removal of 3 bases from V and 6 bases from J, the junction contained 12 bases not matched to a gene. Per the germline V gene, CDR1 is SGHDT and CDR2 is YYEEEE. CDR3 size: 16 residues. CDR3 sequence (DNA): TGTGCCAGCAGCTCCCAAGACAGGGGAGGAAGGGATACGCAGTATTTT. It specifies CASSSQDRGGRDTQYF.

The chain has TRBV23-1 and TRBJ1-1; possibly TRBD1 for D (6 bases). TRBV23-1 has ORF status, its function being uncertain. CDR3 length: 13 residues. V shed 3 bases and J shed 5 bases, with 10 bases lying between them. CDR3 sequence: CASSHGGRTEAFF. CDR3 DNA sequence: TGCGCCAGCAGTCACGGGGGGCGGACTGAAGCTTTCTTT.

The genes are TRBV5-4 and TRBJ2-7, with D possibly being TRBD2 (6 bases). The CDR3 is 14 amino acids. Germline-derived CDR1 and CDR2 are SGHNT and YYREEE (reference sequence). The germline V and J ends were trimmed by 4 bases and 0 bases, with 11 bases remaining between them. CDR3 bases: TGTGCCAGCAGCCGGGACTCGAACTCCTACGAGCAGTACTTC. It yields the protein CASSRDSNSYEQYF.

This clone was detected once. The chain has TRBV28 and TRBJ1-1, with D possibly being TRBD1 (6 bases). Germline values: CDR1 MDHEN, CDR2 SYDVKM. Trimming took off 7 bases at V and 7 bases at J, with 19 bases between the two ends. The CDR3 contains 14 residues. The CDR3 DNA follows: TGTGCCAGCACTCATTCAGGGGCCGGGCATGAAGCTTTCTTT. Amino acids: CASTHSGAGHEAFF.

This clone has more than one count but fewer than ten. CDR3 loop: CAWGRQVGEKLFF. The DNA for the CDR3 is TGTGCCTGGGGGAGACAGGTTGGGGAAAAACTGTTTTTT. The chain uses TRBV30 and TRBJ1-4; weak D call: TRBD1 (6 bases). The CDR3 has 13 amino acids. CDR1 GTSNPN and CDR2 SVGIG come from the germline V gene (reference sequence). Deletions cut 5 bases from V and 8 bases from J, with 15 bases between.

This chain links TRBV6-5 with TRBJ1-5; no clear D. Trimming took 0 bases from V and 7 from J, leaving 7 bases between them. Germline V gene lookup returns CDR1 MNHEY and CDR2 SVGAGI. This CDR3 region has 13 residues. The CDR3 reads CASSYSKAQPQHF. CDR3 bases: TGTGCCAGCAGTTACTCGAAAGCCCAGCCCCAGCATTTT.

The chain has TRBV19 and TRBJ1-2; no firm D call. Germline V lookup: CDR1 LNHDA, CDR2 SQIVND (reference sequence). The CDR3 length is 15 residues. Deletions cut 2 bases from V and 6 bases from J, with 16 bases between. The CDR3 here is CASSIFSEVYHGYTF. Written as DNA, the CDR3 is TGTGCCAGTAGTATATTTTCGGAGGTGTACCATGGCTACACCTTC.

This clone was picked up one time. The chain couples TRBV10-3 to TRBJ1-2; unclear D gene. The ends were cut back, 3 bases at V and 1 base at J, with 12 bases in the middle. The CDR3 is 15 amino acids. From germline, CDR1 is ENHRY and CDR2 SYGVKD. CDR3 protein: CAISDYMSLNYGYTF. The CDR3 DNA reads as TGTGCCATCAGTGATTACATGTCACTTAACTATGGCTACACCTTC.

The V gene is TRBV29-1, the J gene TRBJ2-1; 9 nucleotides match TRBD1. Germline values: CDR1 SQVTM, CDR2 ANQGSEA. V was pared by 3 bases and J by 0 bases, with 3 bases of the junction left unmatched. This CDR3 has 15 amino acids. Written as DNA, the CDR3 is TGCAGCGTTGACGACAGGGGGACCTCCTACAATGAGCAGTTCTTC. Translating it yields CSVDDRGTSYNEQFF.

This chain uses TRBV28 with TRBJ2-5; 7 nucleotides agree with TRBD2. Trimming at V came to 6 bases and at J to 5 bases, leaving 12 bases not matched to a gene. The V gene's germline CDR1 is MDHEN and CDR2 SYDVKM. CDR3 size: 15 residues. CDR3 residues: CASSPAGAARETQYF. The CDR3 region has the DNA TGTGCCAGCAGCCCTGCGGGAGCGGCCCGGGAGACCCAGTACTTC.

The chain has TRBV4-3 and TRBJ1-1; 8 nucleotides match TRBD1. Trimming removed 6 bases from V and 4 bases from J; junction bases left unmatched: 4. Germline assignment: CDR1 LGHNA and CDR2 YSLEER. This CDR3 comprises 13 residues. The CDR3, as DNA: TGCGCCAGCAGTCCCACAGGGGGCACTGAAGCTTTCTTT. Protein: CASSPTGGTEAFF.

On this clone: The sample contains more than one DNA sequence encoding this CDR3. The genes are TRBV5-1 and TRBJ2-7; TRBD2 is a possible D gene (5 bases). CDR1 is SGHRS, CDR2 YFSETQ, per germline. Trimming took 0 bases from V and 0 from J, leaving 7 bases between them. CDR3 length equals 14 residues. The CDR3, as DNA: TGCGCCAGCAGCTTGGTTGCGGGCTCCTACGAGCAGTACTTC. This codes for CASSLVAGSYEQYF.

The CDR3 spells CASSLVLDTLYEQYF. DNA for the CDR3: TGTGCCAGCAGCTTAGTCTTGGATACCCTGTACGAGCAGTACTTC. J is TRBJ2-7 and V is TRBV11-2, with no clear D. Trimming removed 1 base at V and 4 bases at J, with 14 bases between. Germline V gives CDR1 SGHAT, CDR2 FQNNGV. The CDR3 extends over 15 amino acids.

The table lists this clone with a count of one. The CDR3 here is CAITREGSYNEQFF. The CDR3, as DNA: TGTGCCATCACCCGGGAGGGCTCCTACAATGAGCAGTTCTTC. J is TRBJ2-1 and V is TRBV10-3, with 8 positions matching TRBD2. This CDR3 has 14 amino acids. Germline lookup yields CDR1 ENHRY and CDR2 SYGVKD. V gave up 7 bases and J gave up 0 bases; unmatched junction bases: 2.

The chain employs TRBV28 and TRBJ2-7; D is unclear. V shed 6 bases and J shed 4 bases, with 19 bases lying between them. There are 15 residues in the CDR3. Germline V gene data show CDR1 as MDHEN and CDR2 as SYDVKM. The CDR3 DNA follows: TGTGCCAGCAGAGGTCGCTTGCAGACCCCTTACGAGCAGTACTTC. Amino acids: CASRGRLQTPYEQYF.

This chain links TRBV11-2 with TRBJ2-3; D is possibly TRBD1 or TRBD2 (5 bases each). The CDR3 consists of 18 residues. Trimming cost V 1 base and J 5 bases, with 22 bases left between them. Germline CDR1 is SGHAT and CDR2 is FQNNGV. CDR3 DNA: TGTGCCAGCAGCTTAGGAGGGACCGCAACTCGATGGGGAGATACGCAGTATTTT. Protein sequence: CASSLGGTATRWGDTQYF.

J is TRBJ2-1 and V is TRBV7-3, with TRBD2 matching over 7 bases. The CDR3 covers 16 residues. Unmatched junction bases numbered 7, after V lost 5 bases and J lost 0 bases. Germline CDR1 reads SGHTA; CDR2 reads FQGTGA. The CDR3 protein is CASSPFRGDSYNEQFF. DNA of the CDR3: TGTGCCAGCAGCCCGTTCCGGGGGGACTCCTACAATGAGCAGTTCTTC. The full variable domain, its missing parts supplied by reference TRBV7-3 and TRBJ2-1, is GAGVSQTPSNKVTEKGKYVELRCDPISGHTALYWYRQSLGQGPEFLIYFQGTGAADDSGLPNDRFFAVRPEGSVSTLKIQRTERGDSAVYLCASSPFRGDSYNEQFFGPGTRLTVL.

This clone came up a few times. The rearrangement uses TRBV27 and TRBJ1-1; no clear D. CDR1 is MNHEY, CDR2 SMNVEV, per germline (reference sequence). This CDR3 contains 13 residues. V was cut by 8 bases and J by 7 bases, with 17 bases left in between. The CDR3 here is CASRTGVPSEAFF. Written as DNA, the CDR3 is TGTGCCAGCCGTACCGGGGTGCCCAGTGAAGCTTTCTTT.

This chain uses TRBV7-3 with TRBJ2-1; 7 positions agree with TRBD2. Germline V gives CDR1 SGHTA, CDR2 FQGTGA. The junction had 6 bases not matched to a gene; V was cut back by 5 bases and J by 2 bases. The length of the CDR3 is 15 residues. In DNA form, the CDR3 reads TGTGCCAGCAGCGCTGGACTAGTGACCTACAATGAGCAGTTCTTC. This gives the protein CASSAGLVTYNEQFF.

The chain has TRBV7-2 and TRBJ2-7; TRBD1 matches at 7 bases. This CDR3 comprises 12 residues. J gave up 6 bases and V 7 bases, and 6 bases lay outside the gene matches. The V gene's germline CDR1 is SGHTA and CDR2 FQGNSA. DNA for the CDR3: TGTGCCAGCACCATGACAGGGATCGAGCAGTACTTC. It is translated as CASTMTGIEQYF.

This clone was seen only once. This sequence joins TRBV4-3 and TRBJ1-6, with D possibly matching TRBD1 (6 bases). The germline V gene has CDR1 LGHNA and CDR2 YSLEER. The germline V and J ends were trimmed by 3 bases and 9 bases, with 15 bases remaining between them. This CDR3 is built from 15 residues. The CDR3 here is CASSQEPGVASPLHF. The CDR3 DNA sequence: TGCGCCAGCAGCCAGGAACCAGGGGTGGCTTCACCCCTCCACTTT.

The chain employs TRBV10-3 and TRBJ1-5; no reliable D call. The CDR3 contains 13 residues. The V gene's germline CDR1 is ENHRY and CDR2 SYGVKD. V was clipped by 0 bases and J by 7 bases, with 7 bases between them. Here the CDR3 DNA reads TGTGCCATCAGTGAGTCAATGGGGCAGCCCCAGCATTTT. Protein product: CAISESMGQPQHF.

This rearrangement joins TRBV28 to TRBJ2-3; TRBD1 matches at 7 bases. Trimming at V came to 3 bases and at J to 5 bases, leaving 11 bases not matched to a gene. Per germline, CDR1 MDHEN and CDR2 SYDVKM. The CDR3 runs to 16 residues. The CDR3 region has the DNA TGTGCCAGCAGTTTCATGCGAGGGGGCTGGATAGATACGCAGTATTTT. Translating gives CASSFMRGGWIDTQYF.

The chain joins TRBV29-1 to TRBJ2-2; TRBD2 might be the D (6 bases). The CDR3 totals 13 residues. The germline V and J ends were trimmed by 8 bases and 6 bases, with 16 bases remaining between them. Germline V gives CDR1 SQVTM, CDR2 ANQGSEA. The chain's CDR3 is CSSRGMVAGELFF. DNA for the CDR3: TGCAGCTCCCGGGGGATGGTCGCCGGGGAGCTGTTTTTT.

The chain links TRBV5-1 to TRBJ1-1; D remains unclear. The length of the CDR3 is 17 residues. V lost 0 bases to trimming and J lost 0 bases, with 15 bases between them. Germline values: CDR1 SGHRS, CDR2 YFSETQ. This chain's CDR3 is CASSLDPQAFMNTEAFF. CDR3 nucleotide sequence: TGCGCCAGCAGCTTGGACCCCCAGGCATTTATGAACACTGAAGCTTTCTTT.

The rearrangement links TRBV5-1 to TRBJ1-1, with D uncertain. The CDR3 runs 15 residues. Trimming pared 0 bases from V and 0 bases from J, leaving 9 bases between. From germline, CDR1 is SGHRS and CDR2 YFSETQ. The DNA for the CDR3 is TGCGCCAGCAGCTTGGTTTCAGGAGTGAACACTGAAGCTTTCTTT. Its protein product is CASSLVSGVNTEAFF.